This record concerns one T cell receptor (beta chain) sequence. V lost 2 bases to trimming and J lost 0 bases; unmatched junction nucleotides: 4. Germline V CDR1 and CDR2: MNHNY, SVGAGI (reference sequence). The CDR3 is 16 amino acids. These data originate in a study of T cell changes during pregnancy in multiple sclerosis. The table came from immunoSEQ multiplex PCR; TCRdb's copy has only in-frame clones and leaves some out. In the table there are about 40,000 clones, around 89% of which are singletons. This chain uses TRBV6-6 with TRBJ1-3; 7 nucleotides align to TRBD1. Here the sequenced sample was CD4+ T cells from peripheral blood mononuclear cells, taken in the first trimester of pregnancy. The receptor's source is a female donor with multiple sclerosis, enrolled in a pregnancy study. CDR3 sequence (DNA): TGTGCCAGCAGTTACAGGGGGCCCCTCTCTGGAAACACCATATATTTT. This sequence encodes CASSYRGPLSGNTIYF.